One and the same sample provided the 22 T cell receptor beta chains below, sequenced in a study of CD4 T cells in relation to SARS-CoV-2 and coronaviruses. The unexposed donors gave CD4+ T cells in about 2011-2019, prior to COVID-19. Profiling relied on immunoSEQ multiplex PCR, and the TCRdb table lists in-frame clones only, not all of them. The sample includes 50,000 to 70,000 clones, 87% of them seen just once. Sequenced material: memory CD4+ T cells from PBMCs. The receptors were gathered from a human donor in good health.

This clone has a handful of counts. The chain combines TRBV2 with TRBJ2-7, with D uncertain. Germline V gene sequence: CDR1 SNHLY, CDR2 FYNNEI. CDR3 length equals 12 residues. Trimming pared 4 bases from V and 3 bases from J, leaving 7 bases between. The CDR3 region is CASSGLDYEQYF. The CDR3, as DNA: TGTGCCAGCAGTGGACTCGACTACGAGCAGTACTTC.

The chain joins TRBV5-4 to TRBJ2-2, with 12 bases aligning to TRBD2. Losses at the gene ends were 1 base for V and 5 bases for J; bases not matched to a gene: 3. The CDR3 loop spans 16 amino acids. Germline lookup yields CDR1 SGHNT and CDR2 YYREEE (reference sequence). The CDR3 loop reads CASSLRLAGGTGELFF. The CDR3, as DNA: TGTGCCAGCAGCTTGCGGCTAGCGGGAGGGACCGGGGAGCTGTTTTTT.

This chain uses TRBV4-3 with TRBJ2-5; tentative D call: TRBD1 (6 bases). The CDR3 spans 15 residues. The V end was cut by 4 bases, the J end by 0 bases, with 12 bases between. The V gene's germline CDR1 is LGHNA and CDR2 YSLEER. The CDR3 reads CASSPLTGYQETQYF. CDR3 coding DNA: TGCGCCAGCAGCCCGCTGACAGGCTACCAAGAGACCCAGTACTTC.

V is TRBV3-1 (or the pseudogene TRBV3-2) and J is TRBJ2-1, with 11 positions matching TRBD2. J lost 5 bases, V lost 2 bases, and 11 bases had no gene match. The CDR3 consists of 18 residues. Germline loops: CDR1 LGHDT, CDR2 YNNKEL (reference sequence). CDR3 in DNA: TGTGCCAGCAGCCAACTAGCGGGGGGCCTCTTACTTAACAATGAGCAGTTCTTC. Protein: CASSQLAGGLLLNNEQFF.

The CDR3 spells CASSRGRSNQPQHF. Here the CDR3 DNA reads TGTGCCAGCTCTCGGGGAAGGAGCAATCAGCCCCAGCATTTT. This chain links TRBV18 with TRBJ1-5, with no clear D. The germline gives CDR1 KGHSH, CDR2 LQKENI. This CDR3 spans 14 amino acids. Trimming shortened V by 6 bases and J by 1 base, and 10 bases separated the two germline ends.

V is TRBV4-3 and J is TRBJ2-2, with 8 positions matching TRBD2. Trimming removed 0 bases from V and 1 base from J; junction bases left unmatched: 7. Per germline, CDR1 LGHNA and CDR2 YSLEER. The CDR3 totals 18 residues. Here the CDR3 reads CASSQETAGAMNTGELFF. CDR3 coding DNA: TGCGCCAGCAGCCAAGAGACAGCGGGGGCAATGAACACCGGGGAGCTGTTTTTT.

The chain carries TRBV11-3 and TRBJ2-2; D is unclear. This CDR3 is built from 14 residues. CDR1 SGHNT and CDR2 YENEEA come from the germline V gene. The ends were cut back, 1 base at V and 4 bases at J, with 7 bases in the middle. CDR3 amino acids: CASSLVGPTGELFF. The CDR3 coding sequence is TGTGCCAGCAGCTTAGTCGGTCCCACCGGGGAGCTGTTTTTT.

The genes are TRBV27 and TRBJ2-5; either TRBD1 or TRBD2 may supply D (5 bases each). The CDR3 extends over 17 amino acids. Germline-derived CDR1 and CDR2 are MNHEY and SMNVEV (reference sequence). V was cut by 1 base and J by 1 base, with 16 bases left in between. In nucleotides, the CDR3 is TGTGCCAGCAGTTTATTTGGTGGGGCGGGCCTCCAAGAGACCCAGTACTTC. This sequence encodes CASSLFGGAGLQETQYF.

The chain links TRBV6-1 to TRBJ2-2; TRBD1 might be the D (5 bases). Trimming cost V 2 bases and J 6 bases, with 13 bases left between them. The V gene's germline CDR1 is MNHNS and CDR2 SASEGT. The CDR3 totals 15 residues. The CDR3 here is CASSEQGRVSGELFF. The DNA for the CDR3 is TGTGCCAGCAGTGAACAGGGCAGGGTATCCGGGGAGCTGTTTTTT.

DNA for the CDR3: TGTGCCAGCAGCTTAGCACGGAGCAGCAATGAGCAGTTCTTC. It yields the protein CASSLARSSNEQFF. This chain joins TRBV7-2 and TRBJ2-1; D not certain. V gave up 0 bases and J gave up 6 bases, with 9 bases separating them. The CDR3 totals 14 residues. From germline, CDR1 is SGHTA and CDR2 FQGNSA.

This chain links TRBV5-1 with TRBJ2-7; 7 bases align to TRBD1. This CDR3 contains 15 residues. The V and J ends lost 4 bases and 1 base, in that order; junction bases with no gene match: 8. Looked up from germline, CDR1 is SGHRS and CDR2 is YFSETQ. The CDR3 DNA sequence: TGCGCCAGCAGCACGGGGACAGTGGAGTCCTACGAGCAGTACTTC. Protein product: CASSTGTVESYEQYF.

V is TRBV18 and J is TRBJ2-1, with 7 nucleotides matching TRBD1. J lost 7 bases, V lost 1 base, and 4 bases had no gene match. The CDR3 totals 14 residues. Germline CDR1 KGHSH, CDR2 LQKENI. CDR3 nucleotides: TGTGCCAGCTCACCACGGGGGACAGATAATGAGCAGTTCTTC. Its protein is CASSPRGTDNEQFF. The entire variable domain, with the rest obtained from reference TRBV18 and TRBJ2-1, is as follows: NAGVMQNPRHLVRRRGQEARLRCSPMKGHSHVYWYRQLPEEGLKFMVYLQKENIIDESGMPKERFSAEFPKEGPSILRIQQVVRGDSAAYFCASSPRGTDNEQFFGPGTRLTVL.

V is TRBV10-3 and J is TRBJ2-5; TRBD2 matches at 15 bases. The CDR3 length is 18 residues. V lost 2 bases to trimming and J lost 4 bases; unmatched junction nucleotides: 8. Germline CDR1 reads ENHRY; CDR2 reads SYGVKD. The CDR3 spells CAISERGLAGGGGETQYF. In DNA form, the CDR3 reads TGTGCCATCAGTGAGCGGGGACTAGCGGGAGGCGGGGGAGAGACCCAGTACTTC.

This clone was observed once. The chain employs TRBV27 and TRBJ1-1; TRBD1 matches at 12 bases. Germline V gene lookup returns CDR1 MNHEY and CDR2 SMNVEV (reference sequence). The J segment lost 5 bases and the V segment lost 2 bases, leaving 3 bases of the junction unmatched. The CDR3 loop spans 15 amino acids. CDR3 amino acids: CASSLGDRGLTEAFF. In DNA form, the CDR3 reads TGTGCCAGCAGTTTAGGGGACAGGGGGCTAACTGAAGCTTTCTTT.

CDR3 nucleotide sequence: TGTGCCAGCAGCCAGGGGGGGGGACCGGGAAACAATCAGCCCCAGCATTTT. This sequence encodes CASSQGGGPGNNQPQHF. The genes are TRBV3-1 (or the pseudogene TRBV3-2) and TRBJ1-5, with D maybe TRBD1 (5 bases). From germline, CDR1 is LGHDT and CDR2 YNNKEL (reference sequence). The V end was cut by 3 bases, the J end by 3 bases, with 18 bases between. This CDR3 spans 17 amino acids.

The sample holds a few counts of this clone. The V gene is TRBV6-6, the J gene TRBJ1-2, with D perhaps TRBD1 (6 bases). Germline V gene data show CDR1 as MNHNY and CDR2 as SVGAGI (reference sequence). Trimming took 5 bases from V and 5 from J, leaving 12 bases between them. This CDR3 is 13 amino acids long. The CDR3 DNA is TGTGCCAGCAGTCCAGGGGTCTCGTATGGCTACACCTTC. The encoded protein is CASSPGVSYGYTF.

This chain uses TRBV3-1 (or the pseudogene TRBV3-2) with TRBJ2-2, with a tentative D call TRBD1 (5 bases). Germline CDR1 is LGHDT and CDR2 is YNNKEL (reference sequence). This CDR3 is built from 18 residues. Trimming took 1 base from V and 1 from J, leaving 16 bases between them. The CDR3 loop reads CASSQGLGAGWNTGELFF. CDR3 DNA: TGTGCCAGCAGCCAAGGTCTAGGGGCCGGTTGGAACACCGGGGAGCTGTTTTTT.

This clone turned up a few times. V usage is TRBV5-5 and J usage is TRBJ2-6, with D hard to call. Germline CDR1 and CDR2: SGHKS and YYEKEE (reference sequence). V was cut by 2 bases and J by 2 bases, with 8 bases left in between. This CDR3 has 15 amino acids. The DNA for the CDR3 is TGTGCCAGCAGCTTACAGCTTCCTGGGGCCAACGTCCTGACTTTC. As protein: CASSLQLPGANVLTF.

This chain connects TRBV7-9 to TRBJ2-2, with D possibly matching TRBD2 (6 bases). This CDR3 spans 15 amino acids. Trimming cost V 2 bases and J 3 bases, with 10 bases left between them. Germline-derived CDR1 and CDR2 are SEHNR and FQNEAQ (reference sequence). The CDR3 reads CASSLLAGYTGELFF. The CDR3 DNA follows: TGTGCCAGCAGCTTATTGGCGGGGTACACCGGGGAGCTGTTTTTT. Together with reference TRBV7-9 and TRBJ2-2, the CDR3 gives the full variable domain: DTGVSQNPRHKITKRGQNVTFRCDPISEHNRLYWYRQTLGQGPEFLTYFQNEAQLEKSRLLSDRFSAERPKGSFSTLEIQRTEQGDSAMYLCASSLLAGYTGELFFGEGSRLTVL.

The chain recombines TRBV11-3 with TRBJ2-5; TRBD1 aligns across 11 bases. The germline V gene encodes CDR1 SGHNT and CDR2 YENEEA. This CDR3 region has 16 residues. J gave up 4 bases and V 1 base, and 5 bases lay outside the gene matches. The CDR3 loop is CASSLGGQGAGETQYF. The CDR3, as DNA: TGTGCCAGCAGCTTAGGTGGACAGGGGGCTGGAGAGACCCAGTACTTC.

The V call is TRBV28, the J call TRBJ2-5; TRBD1 agrees at 8 bases. The CDR3 is made up of 14 amino acids. Trimming took 4 bases from V and 5 from J; bases not matched to a gene: 6. Germline V gene sequence: CDR1 MDHEN, CDR2 SYDVKM. CDR3 sequence: CASSSTGVGETQYF. Written as DNA, the CDR3 is TGTGCCAGCAGTTCGACAGGGGTTGGGGAGACCCAGTACTTC.

The chain couples TRBV7-3 to TRBJ2-5, with 8 positions matching TRBD2. Germline trimming cut 1 base from V and 4 bases from J; bases unmatched to any gene: 5. CDR3 size: 15 residues. The germline V gene has CDR1 SGHTA and CDR2 FQGTGA. This CDR3 reads CASSLNAGGGETQYF. The DNA of the CDR3 is TGTGCCAGCAGCTTAAACGCGGGAGGCGGAGAGACCCAGTACTTC. The variable domain in full, completed from reference TRBV7-3 and TRBJ2-5, reads GAGVSQTPSNKVTEKGKYVELRCDPISGHTALYWYRQSLGQGPEFLIYFQGTGAADDSGLPNDRFFAVRPEGSVSTLKIQRTERGDSAVYLCASSLNAGGGETQYFGPGTRLLVL.